This entry concerns a single TCR beta chain. This clonotype was seen at least ten times. The target of this receptor is not known. No qualities accompany the bases; no much larger clone lies one base away. These data come from a study of CD8 T cells in ankylosing spondylitis (TCRdb year 2017). Concerning the study at large: The study profiled T cell receptor beta repertoires in healthy donors and ankylosing spondylitis patients to find disease-linked TCR variants. In total, the full study cohort was made up of about 99 healthy donors and approximately 27 ankylosing spondylitis patients. Peripheral blood samples were taken, and synovial fluid was additionally collected from ankylosing spondylitis patients. Summary of the overall study and its limitations: Blood from ankylosing spondylitis patients appeared to be characterized by a TCR beta motif made up of 8 or 9 highly homologous amino acid variants. Some motif variants were previously reported in synovial fluid and blood of reactive arthritis patients, suggesting common disease-initiation mechanisms. The disease-linked clones were reported to be significantly enriched in matched synovial fluid samples from ankylosing spondylitis patients. The disease-linked clones had a CD8+ phenotype and were found at relatively low frequencies in peripheral blood.

Reading the germline V gene (reference sequence) gives CDR1 SEHNR and CDR2 FQNEAQ. Germline trimming amounts to 5 bases on V and 4 bases on J, with 9 as the count of junction bases outside the gene matches. Reading from cysteine to phenylalanine, the CDR3 counts 15 amino acids. This entry keeps only the CDR3 DNA: 45 bases, framed from base 1. The listed sequencing device is Illumina HiSeq 2500. Quantitative 5'-RACE with molecular barcodes was the method used to prepare the TCR beta libraries. On the study's bioinformatics: To identify disease-linked TCR variants, a new computational method was used, one built on a probabilistic model of VDJ rearrangement. The public reads were quality trimmed at Q25 with fastp and then assembled into clones with MiXCR by TCRdb, keeping productive beta chains. Here each entry gathers all rows of one CDR3 protein and keeps the most common genes and DNA. The V and J calls come from TCRdb's annotation, not from the publication. For this sample the table gives some 220,000 distinct CDR3 sequences, of which roughly a tenth were detected only once. The ten largest clonotypes hold 2.6% of the sample.

Sequencing used blood, either unsorted or a sorted T cell fraction (not recorded which). The sequence is built from TRBV7-9 and TRBJ1-2; TRBD1 matches 8 bases in the middle. The sequence was obtained from a male donor with ankylosing spondylitis or in good health (not recorded which). The nucleotide sequence is given as TGTGCCAGCAGCCCCAGGGGGCGCAGCGCCTATGGCTACACCTTC. Its translation is CASSPRGRSAYGYTF.